This TCR beta chain was identified in a study of vaccination and CD4 T cells after COVID-19. Sequence data for DNA of cultured CD4+ T cells were generated by the Oncomine TCR Beta short-read assay. TCRdb analysed the PCR reads with MiXCR anew, one entry per CDR3 protein. The table shows 15,000 to 25,000 distinct CDR3 sequences, with less than 60% occurring only once. With regard to this clonotype: Antigen: not known.

Treatment denoted: roughly 10-day PBMC culture with coronavirus spike peptide pools or control peptides (ViraFEST assay). This TCR was sampled from a human donor who had recovered from COVID-19. The sample was CD4+ T cells from blood, cultured in vitro, taken after SARS-CoV-2 vaccination.

The CDR3, as DNA: TGTGCCAGCAGCCCACAGGCCGCAGGTACGCAGTATTTT. This codes for CASSPQAAGTQYF. This rearrangement joins TRBV7-7 to TRBJ2-3; maybe TRBD1 (5 bases). The V end was cut by 5 bases, the J end by 8 bases, with 14 bases between. Germline V CDR1 and CDR2: SSHAT, FNYEAQ (reference sequence). The CDR3 runs 13 residues.